The sample holds many counts of the clone carrying this TCR beta chain. The sample comes from a study of regulatory T cells in long-lasting Graves disease. Specified time point: newly diagnosed GD, antithyroid drugs for less than 3 months. Scientists built the TCR library using RNA that was extracted from PBMCs. This CDR3 spans 14 amino acids. V lost 7 bases to trimming and J lost 4 bases, with 16 bases between them. The germline V gene encodes CDR1 MDHEN and CDR2 SYDVKM. Arm-PCR of CDR3 regions with iRepertoire HTBI primers generated TCR beta libraries. TCRdb re-analysed the multiplex PCR reads in MiXCR, keeping a single row per CDR3 protein. The sample has 500,000 or so distinct CDR3 sequences, around 15% seen once. The sample was also reused in another study, on T cells in Graves' hyperthyroidism and ophthalmopathy.

This chain uses TRBV28 with TRBJ1-2, with D uncertain. This sequence originates from a man aged 40-55 years with Graves disease. The material was peripheral blood mononuclear cells (PBMCs), obtained at new diagnosis, from a patient treated with antithyroid drugs. CDR3 bases: TGTGCCAGCACCACCGGGCCCCGGGGCTATGGCTACACCTTC. Translated: CASTTGPRGYGYTF.